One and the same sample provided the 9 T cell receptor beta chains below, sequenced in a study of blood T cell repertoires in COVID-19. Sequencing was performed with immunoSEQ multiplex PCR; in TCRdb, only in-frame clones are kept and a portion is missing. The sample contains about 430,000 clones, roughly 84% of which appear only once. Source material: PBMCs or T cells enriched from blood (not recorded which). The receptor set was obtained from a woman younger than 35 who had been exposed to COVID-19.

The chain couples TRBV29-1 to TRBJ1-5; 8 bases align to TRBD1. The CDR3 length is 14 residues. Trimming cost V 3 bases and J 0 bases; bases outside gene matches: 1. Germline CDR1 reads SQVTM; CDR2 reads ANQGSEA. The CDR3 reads CSVDGQGSNQPQHF. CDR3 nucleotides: TGCAGCGTTGATGGACAGGGTAGCAATCAGCCCCAGCATTTT. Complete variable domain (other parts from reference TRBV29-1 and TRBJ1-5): SAVISQKPSRDICQRGTSLTIQCQVDSQVTMMFWYRQQPGQSLTLIATANQGSEATYESGFVIDKFPISRPNLTFSTLTVSNMSPEDSSIYLCSVDGQGSNQPQHFGDGTRLSIL.

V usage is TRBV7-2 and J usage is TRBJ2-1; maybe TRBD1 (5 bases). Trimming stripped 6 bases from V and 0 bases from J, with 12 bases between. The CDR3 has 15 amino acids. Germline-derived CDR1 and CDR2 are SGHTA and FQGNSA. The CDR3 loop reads CASRETASSYNEQFF. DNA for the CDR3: TGTGCCAGCAGAGAGACAGCTAGCTCCTACAATGAGCAGTTCTTC.

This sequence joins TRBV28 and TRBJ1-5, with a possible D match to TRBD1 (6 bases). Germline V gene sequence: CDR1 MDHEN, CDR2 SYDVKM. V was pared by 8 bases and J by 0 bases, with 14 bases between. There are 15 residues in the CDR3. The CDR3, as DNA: TGTGCCAGCCTACTAACAGGGTATAGCAATCAGCCCCAGCATTTT. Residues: CASLLTGYSNQPQHF.

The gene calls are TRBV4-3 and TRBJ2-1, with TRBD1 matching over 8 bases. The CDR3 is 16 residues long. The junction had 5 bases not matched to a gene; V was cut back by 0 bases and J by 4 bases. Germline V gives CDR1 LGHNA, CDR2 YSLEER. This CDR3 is CASSQEGTGAYNEQFF. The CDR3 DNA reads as TGCGCCAGCAGCCAAGAAGGGACAGGCGCTTACAATGAGCAGTTCTTC.

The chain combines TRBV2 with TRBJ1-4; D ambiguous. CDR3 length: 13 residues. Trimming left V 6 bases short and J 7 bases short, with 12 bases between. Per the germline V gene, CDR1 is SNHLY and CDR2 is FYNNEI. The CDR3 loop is CASRGAGGEKLFF. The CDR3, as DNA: TGTGCCAGCAGGGGCGCGGGAGGTGAAAAACTGTTTTTT.

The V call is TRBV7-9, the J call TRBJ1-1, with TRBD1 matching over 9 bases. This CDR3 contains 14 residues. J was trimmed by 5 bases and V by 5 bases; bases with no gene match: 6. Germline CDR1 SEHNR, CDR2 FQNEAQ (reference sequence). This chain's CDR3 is CASSLQGARTEAFF. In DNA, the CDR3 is TGTGCCAGCAGCCTACAGGGGGCCAGGACTGAAGCTTTCTTT.

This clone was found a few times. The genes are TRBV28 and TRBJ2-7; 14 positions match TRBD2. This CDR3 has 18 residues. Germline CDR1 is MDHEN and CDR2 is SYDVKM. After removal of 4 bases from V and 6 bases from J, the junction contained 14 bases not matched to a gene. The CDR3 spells CASSSLTSGRANGGEQYF. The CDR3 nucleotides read TGTGCCAGCAGTTCCCTGACTAGCGGGAGGGCGAATGGAGGCGAGCAGTACTTC.

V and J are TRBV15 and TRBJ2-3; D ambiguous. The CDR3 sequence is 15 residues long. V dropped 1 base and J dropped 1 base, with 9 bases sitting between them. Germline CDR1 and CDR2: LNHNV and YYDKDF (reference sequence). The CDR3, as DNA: TGTGCCACCAGCAGAGTCGACTTTGGCACAGATACGCAGTATTTT. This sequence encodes CATSRVDFGTDTQYF.

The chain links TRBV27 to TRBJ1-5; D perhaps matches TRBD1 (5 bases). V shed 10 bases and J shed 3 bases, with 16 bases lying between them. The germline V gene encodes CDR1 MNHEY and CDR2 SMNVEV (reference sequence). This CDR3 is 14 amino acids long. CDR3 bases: TGTGCCACCCGCGGCAGGGCCAACAATCAGCCCCAGCATTTT. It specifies CATRGRANNQPQHF.